This T cell receptor beta chain was retrieved from a study of CD8+ T cells in alopecia areata. On the study more broadly: Donors of skin were C3H/HeJ mice aged about 6-13 months with spontaneous alopecia, and recipients were roughly 7-10-week-old female C3H/HeJ mice.

This clone was seen repeatedly, ten times or more. Gene labels here are mouse ones. Read sequence stops 4 residues before the CDR3 end, and the germline J gene provides the missing end. CDR1 and CDR2 (germline): NNHDY, SYVADS. This CDR3 comprises 12 residues. Sequencing relied on a cDNA template that was reverse transcribed from extracted RNA. Repertoires were generated with immunoSEQ multiplex PCR, while TCRdb's copy carries only in-frame clones and drops some. The data show roughly 110,000 clones, with none appearing a single time. V usage is TRBV13-3 and J usage is TRBJ2-7, with a weak D call TRBD2 (5 bases). The sequence derives from a C3H/HeJ mouse with alopecia areata. MHC haplotype of the mouse line: H2-k. The sample taken for sequencing was lesional skin. The CDR3 DNA, read in part, is TGTGCCAGCAGTGAAGGCTGGGAT. This translates into CASSEGWD. The whole CDR3 sequence is CASSEGWDEQYF.